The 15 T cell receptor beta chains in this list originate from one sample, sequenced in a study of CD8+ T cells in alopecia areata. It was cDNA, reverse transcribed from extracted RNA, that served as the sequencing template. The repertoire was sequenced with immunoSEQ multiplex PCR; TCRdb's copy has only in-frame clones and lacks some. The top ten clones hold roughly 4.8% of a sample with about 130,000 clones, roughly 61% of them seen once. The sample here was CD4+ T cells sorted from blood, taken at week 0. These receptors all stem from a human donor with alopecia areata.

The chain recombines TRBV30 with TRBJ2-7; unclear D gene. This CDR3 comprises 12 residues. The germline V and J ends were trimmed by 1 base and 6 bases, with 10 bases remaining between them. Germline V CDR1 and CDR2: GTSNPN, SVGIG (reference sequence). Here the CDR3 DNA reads TGTGCCTGGAGTGAAGTGGGTAGCGAGCAGTACTTC. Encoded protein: CAWSEVGSEQYF.

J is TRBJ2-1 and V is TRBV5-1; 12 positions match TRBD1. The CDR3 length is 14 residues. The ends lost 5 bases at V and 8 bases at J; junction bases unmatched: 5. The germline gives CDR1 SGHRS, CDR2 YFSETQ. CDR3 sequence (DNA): TGCGCCAGCAGGACCGGGACAGGGGGCGATGAGCAGTTCTTC. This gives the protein CASRTGTGGDEQFF.

The CDR3 spells CASSQDRGRDGYTF. The CDR3 DNA reads as TGTGCCAGCAGTCAGGACAGGGGGCGAGATGGCTACACCTTC. The chain couples TRBV27 to TRBJ1-2; 11 bases fit TRBD1. The germline CDR1 and CDR2 sequences are MNHEY and SMNVEV (reference sequence). V lost 5 bases to trimming and J lost 6 bases; unmatched junction nucleotides: 5. The CDR3 sequence is 14 residues long.

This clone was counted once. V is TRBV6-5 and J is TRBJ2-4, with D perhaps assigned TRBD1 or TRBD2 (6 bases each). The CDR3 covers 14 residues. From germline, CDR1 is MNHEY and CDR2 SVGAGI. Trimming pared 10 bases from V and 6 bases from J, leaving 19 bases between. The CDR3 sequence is CATSPGAPGNIQYF. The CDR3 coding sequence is TGTGCCACCTCCCCGGGGGCTCCTGGAAACATTCAGTACTTC.

The CDR3 region is CASSEALLRTVKTPLHF. The CDR3 DNA follows: TGTGCCAGCAGTGAAGCGCTTTTGAGGACCGTAAAAACACCCCTCCACTTT. This chain connects TRBV6-1 to TRBJ1-6, with D hard to call. The CDR3 is 17 amino acids. Trimming shortened V by 0 bases and J by 11 bases, and 20 bases separated the two germline ends. Germline V CDR1 and CDR2: MNHNS, SASEGT.

The CDR3 loop is CASSPTPPGRVGYGYTF. DNA for the CDR3: TGTGCCAGCTCACCTACCCCACCGGGGCGAGTTGGCTATGGCTACACCTTC. The gene calls are TRBV18 and TRBJ1-2; perhaps TRBD1 as D (5 bases). Germline CDR1 reads KGHSH; CDR2 reads LQKENI. The CDR3 spans 17 residues. Trimming took off 3 bases at V and 4 bases at J, with 21 bases between the two ends.

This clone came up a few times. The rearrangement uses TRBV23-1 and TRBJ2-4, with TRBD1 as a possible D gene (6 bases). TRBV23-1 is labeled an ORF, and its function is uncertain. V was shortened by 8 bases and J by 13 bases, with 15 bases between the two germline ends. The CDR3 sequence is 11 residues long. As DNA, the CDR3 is TGCGCCAGCGCATCACCAGGGGAACAGTACTTC. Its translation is CASASPGEQYF.

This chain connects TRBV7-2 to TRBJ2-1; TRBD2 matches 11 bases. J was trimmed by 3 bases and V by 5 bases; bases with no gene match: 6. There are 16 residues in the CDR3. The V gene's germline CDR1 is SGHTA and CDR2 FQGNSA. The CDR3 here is CASSVRLAGIYNEQFF. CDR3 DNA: TGTGCCAGCAGCGTCAGACTAGCGGGGATCTACAATGAGCAGTTCTTC.

The chain's CDR3 is CASSSGQTSTGNTIYF. DNA of the CDR3: TGTGCCAGCAGCTCCGGACAGACTTCGACTGGAAACACCATATATTTT. The gene calls are TRBV7-9 and TRBJ1-3; possibly TRBD1 for D (6 bases). The ends were cut back, 4 bases at V and 2 bases at J, with 15 bases in the middle. Germline CDR1 is SEHNR and CDR2 is FQNEAQ (reference sequence). The CDR3 is 16 amino acids.

Here the CDR3 reads CASSPNPGQVMYEQYF. The CDR3 DNA sequence: TGTGCCAGCTCACCGAACCCGGGACAGGTCATGTACGAGCAGTACTTC. The gene calls are TRBV18 and TRBJ2-7, with 8 bases matching TRBD1. Trimming removed 3 bases from V and 4 bases from J; junction bases left unmatched: 11. The CDR3 consists of 16 residues. Germline V gene lookup returns CDR1 KGHSH and CDR2 LQKENI. The complete variable domain, with remaining parts taken from reference TRBV18 and TRBJ2-7, reads NAGVMQNPRHLVRRRGQEARLRCSPMKGHSHVYWYRQLPEEGLKFMVYLQKENIIDESGMPKERFSAEFPKEGPSILRIQQVVRGDSAAYFCASSPNPGQVMYEQYFGPGTRLTVT.

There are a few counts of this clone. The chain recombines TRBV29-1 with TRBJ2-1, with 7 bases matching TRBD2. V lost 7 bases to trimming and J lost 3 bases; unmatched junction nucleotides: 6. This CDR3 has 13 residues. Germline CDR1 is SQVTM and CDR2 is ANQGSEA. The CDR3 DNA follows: TGCAGCGCCGAAGGACTAGGCTACAATGAGCAGTTCTTC. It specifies CSAEGLGYNEQFF.

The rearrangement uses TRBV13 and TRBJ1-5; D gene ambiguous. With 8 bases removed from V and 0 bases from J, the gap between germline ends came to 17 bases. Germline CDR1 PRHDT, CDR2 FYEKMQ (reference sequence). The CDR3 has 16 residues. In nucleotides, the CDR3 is TGTGCCAGCGCTTCCGGTGGAGGCAGTAGCAATCAGCCCCAGCATTTT. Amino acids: CASASGGGSSNQPQHF.

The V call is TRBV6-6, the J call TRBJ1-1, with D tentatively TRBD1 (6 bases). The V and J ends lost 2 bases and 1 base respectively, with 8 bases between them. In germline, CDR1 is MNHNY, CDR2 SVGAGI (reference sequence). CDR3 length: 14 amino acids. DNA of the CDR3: TGTGCCAGCAGTTACGGACAGTCGAACACTGAAGCTTTCTTT. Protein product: CASSYGQSNTEAFF.

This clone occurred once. CDR3 coding DNA: TGTGCCAGCAGGGTTCAAGGGGCAAGGGAGCTGTTTTTT. This sequence encodes CASRVQGARELFF. The chain has TRBV6-1 and TRBJ2-2, with D perhaps matching TRBD1 (5 bases). The germline CDR1 and CDR2 sequences are MNHNS and SASEGT. The CDR3 loop spans 13 amino acids. Trimming shortened V by 6 bases and J by 9 bases, and 14 bases separated the two germline ends.

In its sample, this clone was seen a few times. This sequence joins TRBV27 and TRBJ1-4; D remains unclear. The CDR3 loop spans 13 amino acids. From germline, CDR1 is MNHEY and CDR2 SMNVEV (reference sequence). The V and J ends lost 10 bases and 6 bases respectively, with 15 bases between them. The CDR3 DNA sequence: TGTGCCACCTACGGCCGGGGAGATGAAAAACTGTTTTTT. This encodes CATYGRGDEKLFF.